Listed here are 32 T cell receptor beta chains from one sample, sequenced in a study of T cells after yellow fever vaccination. MiXCR, run by TCRdb on the 5' RACE reads, gives a single entry per CDR3 protein. The data contain 450,000 to 550,000 distinct CDR3 sequences, just over 20% of them seen just once; the ten biggest clones take up roughly a sixth. Specimen: PBMCs, collected less than 25 days after the first yellow fever vaccination. Receptors were obtained from a man younger than 35 who received the YFV17D yellow fever vaccine.

The table lists this clonotype with a few counts. The CDR3 DNA sequence: TGTGCCAGCAGTGAAGAGTATATTGGGAACATTCAGTACTTC. It specifies CASSEEYIGNIQYF. This chain joins TRBV25-1 and TRBJ2-4; no reliable D call. This CDR3 has 14 residues. Trimming pared 2 bases from V and 7 bases from J, leaving 12 bases between. In germline, CDR1 is MGHDK, CDR2 SYGVNS.

V usage is TRBV4-3 and J usage is TRBJ2-2; D may be TRBD1 or TRBD2 (5 bases each). The CDR3 spans 14 residues. V lost 3 bases to trimming and J lost 7 bases, with 12 bases between them. From germline, CDR1 is LGHNA and CDR2 YSLEER. Written as DNA, the CDR3 is TGCGCCAGCAGCCAGGGGGTGATCCACGGGGAGCTGTTTTTT. This sequence encodes CASSQGVIHGELFF.

The chain combines TRBV9 with TRBJ2-2; D gene ambiguous. V lost 3 bases and J 3 bases, leaving 9 bases between the germline ends. The CDR3 extends over 14 amino acids. CDR1 is SGDLS, CDR2 YYNGEE, per germline. The CDR3 DNA reads as TGTGCCAGCAGCGCTAACTCCCACACCGGGGAGCTGTTTTTT. The encoded protein is CASSANSHTGELFF.

The chain employs TRBV6-5 and TRBJ2-7; no clear D. With 2 bases removed from V and 1 base from J, the gap between germline ends came to 6 bases. CDR3 size: 13 residues. Germline CDR1 reads MNHEY; CDR2 reads SVGAGI. CDR3 coding DNA: TGTGCCAGCAGTTACGGGATATCCTACGAGCAGTACTTC. Translation: CASSYGISYEQYF.

Only a few counts were recorded for this clonotype. The rearrangement links TRBV12-3 or TRBV12-4 to TRBJ2-2; a weak D match, TRBD2 (7 bases). The CDR3 covers 19 residues. Trimming stripped 4 bases from V and 3 bases from J, with 24 bases between. CDR3 nucleotides: TGTGCCAGCAGTTCAATGCTGGGCGGGGGCGTGCAGTACACCGGGGAGCTGTTTTTT. Translated, it gives CASSSMLGGGVQYTGELFF.

In its sample, this clonotype was seen many times. In nucleotides, the CDR3 is TGTGCCAGCAGCCAGCTCCAGGGTACATATGGCTACACCTTC. Its protein product is CASSQLQGTYGYTF. V usage is TRBV4-2 and J usage is TRBJ1-2; TRBD1 is a possible D gene (5 bases). With 3 bases removed from V and 5 bases from J, the gap between germline ends came to 13 bases. CDR3 length equals 14 residues. Germline V gives CDR1 LGHNA, CDR2 YNFKEQ.

This CDR3 is CASSQALLAGTQYF. As DNA, the CDR3 is TGTGCCAGCAGCCAAGCTCTACTAGCGGGGACCCAGTACTTC. The V gene is TRBV4-2, the J gene TRBJ2-5; the match to TRBD2 covers 9 bases. The CDR3 is 14 amino acids. Germline assignment: CDR1 LGHNA and CDR2 YNFKEQ. Trimming took 1 base from V and 7 from J; bases not matched to a gene: 4.

This clonotype was seen a few times. V is TRBV6-5 and J is TRBJ1-1; the D gene is possibly TRBD1 (5 bases). V lost 6 bases and J lost 1, with 15 bases in between. The CDR3 is 15 amino acids. Looked up from germline, CDR1 is MNHEY and CDR2 is SVGAGI. The CDR3 sequence is CASSYAVGTNTEAFF. CDR3 in DNA: TGTGCCAGCAGCTATGCCGTTGGGACGAACACTGAAGCTTTCTTT.

In DNA form, the CDR3 reads TGCGCCAGCAGCTACCCAGGTCCAGAGACCCAGTACTTC. It specifies CASSYPGPETQYF. V gene TRBV5-1 combines with J gene TRBJ2-5; D remains unclear. The V end was cut by 3 bases, the J end by 4 bases, with 10 bases between. Germline V gene lookup returns CDR1 SGHRS and CDR2 YFSETQ. This CDR3 has 13 residues. The full variable domain, its missing parts supplied by reference TRBV5-1 and TRBJ2-5, is KAGVTQTPRYLIKTRGQQVTLSCSPISGHRSVSWYQQTPGQGLQFLFEYFSETQRNKGNFPGRFSGRQFSNSRSEMNVSTLELGDSALYLCASSYPGPETQYFGPGTRLLVL.

This clonotype turned up a few times. The V and J genes are TRBV4-1 and TRBJ1-2, with 8 nucleotides matching TRBD1. This CDR3 is built from 17 residues. Germline CDR1 is MGHRA and CDR2 is YSYEKL. The V gene end was trimmed by 4 bases and the J gene end by 11 bases; junction bases not matched to a gene: 21. CDR3: CASSLTPQGTGSGRYTF. Here the CDR3 DNA reads TGCGCCAGCAGCCTTACCCCACAAGGGACAGGCTCCGGGAGGTACACCTTC.

Ten or more counts support this clonotype. The gene calls are TRBV5-1 and TRBJ2-3; D unresolved. CDR3 length: 15 residues. The germline V and J ends were trimmed by 4 bases and 0 bases, with 12 bases remaining between them. CDR1 SGHRS and CDR2 YFSETQ come from the germline V gene. CDR3 sequence (DNA): TGCGCCAGCAGCGACACGTCGACCAGCACAGATACGCAGTATTTT. Its protein product is CASSDTSTSTDTQYF.

This clonotype was counted a few times. V usage is TRBV7-2 and J usage is TRBJ1-1; TRBD1 agrees at 7 bases. V shed 0 bases, J shed 6 bases, and the junction held 4 bases outside the gene matches. The CDR3 is 14 amino acids. The germline CDR1 and CDR2 sequences are SGHTA and FQGNSA. CDR3 sequence reads: CASSLAHRGAEAFF. The CDR3 DNA follows: TGTGCCAGCAGCTTAGCCCACAGGGGAGCTGAAGCTTTCTTT.

The V and J genes are TRBV5-1 and TRBJ1-1; D unresolved. The CDR3 is 14 residues long. The V end lost 0 bases, the J end lost 5 bases, and 11 bases lay between the germline ends. CDR1 SGHRS and CDR2 YFSETQ come from the germline V gene. The CDR3 reads CASSLVNSETEAFF. The CDR3 DNA reads as TGCGCCAGCAGCTTGGTGAACAGCGAAACTGAAGCTTTCTTT.

The J gene is TRBJ1-3, the V gene TRBV5-5; D not resolved. V lost 0 bases, J lost 0 bases, and 13 bases lay in between. Germline V gives CDR1 SGHKS, CDR2 YYEKEE (reference sequence). The CDR3 is made up of 17 amino acids. DNA of the CDR3: TGTGCCAGCAGCTTGGAGCTACCAACCAGCTCTGGAAACACCATATATTTT. Translation: CASSLELPTSSGNTIYF.

Only a few counts were recorded for this clonotype. The chain joins TRBV5-5 to TRBJ2-2; 8 bases are shared with TRBD2. V was pared by 2 bases and J by 0 bases, with 3 bases of the junction left unmatched. The CDR3 covers 16 residues. Germline V gives CDR1 SGHKS, CDR2 YYEKEE (reference sequence). This chain's CDR3 is CASSFLAGTNTGELFF. For the CDR3, the DNA is TGTGCCAGCAGCTTTTTAGCGGGGACGAACACCGGGGAGCTGTTTTTT.

The chain has TRBV11-1 and TRBJ2-1, with D perhaps matching TRBD2 (5 bases). The CDR3 runs to 16 residues. Trimming shortened V by 5 bases and J by 0 bases, and 14 bases separated the two germline ends. CDR1 is SGHAT and CDR2 is FQDESV in the germline V gene (reference sequence). CDR3 DNA: TGTGCCAGCAGCCGACGGACTTATAGCTCCTACAATGAGCAGTTCTTC. Amino acids: CASSRRTYSSYNEQFF.

This clonotype has a count of ten or more. The genes are TRBV3-1 and TRBJ2-7; D may correspond to TRBD1 or TRBD2 (5 bases each). There are 16 residues in the CDR3. V lost 4 bases to trimming and J lost 0 bases, with 16 bases between them. Germline lookup yields CDR1 LGHDT and CDR2 YNNKEL (reference sequence). The CDR3 sequence is CASSPYTGTVSYEQYF. CDR3 coding DNA: TGTGCCAGCAGCCCTTATACCGGGACGGTCTCCTACGAGCAGTACTTC.

The J gene is TRBJ2-7, the V gene TRBV20-1; D ambiguous. V was cut by 2 bases and J by 7 bases, with 12 bases left in between. This CDR3 contains 12 residues. Germline CDR1 DFQATT, CDR2 SNEGSKA (reference sequence). CDR3 in DNA: TGCAGTGCTAGAAAGCAGGTCTCTGAGCAGTACTTC. It is translated as CSARKQVSEQYF.

Only a few counts were recorded for this clonotype. The rearrangement links TRBV28 to TRBJ2-5; TRBD2 is a possible D gene (6 bases). This CDR3 is built from 16 residues. Germline V gene lookup returns CDR1 MDHEN and CDR2 SYDVKM. V was cut by 6 bases and J by 5 bases, with 22 bases left in between. CDR3 nucleotide sequence: TGTGCCAGCAGAAGTTTGGGGGGAGGTCCGACCGAGACCCAGTACTTC. Its protein is CASRSLGGGPTETQYF.

The chain carries TRBV5-1 and TRBJ2-1; either TRBD1 or TRBD2 may supply D (5 bases each). The V end was cut by 2 bases, the J end by 2 bases, with 8 bases between. This CDR3 contains 14 residues. Germline V gives CDR1 SGHRS, CDR2 YFSETQ. DNA for the CDR3: TGCGCCAGCAGCTTCCAGGGACCCTACAATGAGCAGTTCTTC. Encoded protein: CASSFQGPYNEQFF.

This clonotype was counted between two and nine times. The V gene is TRBV12-3 or TRBV12-4, the J gene TRBJ2-1, with TRBD2 matching 8 bases. This CDR3 has 15 residues. Trimming removed 4 bases from V and 6 bases from J; junction bases left unmatched: 8. The DNA for the CDR3 is TGTGCCAGCAGTTCCGGGGCGGGGGGTCCCAATGAGCAGTTCTTC. Translation gives CASSSGAGGPNEQFF.

This clonotype has at least ten counts. One junction end disagrees with the germline gene, perhaps due to a read error. This chain connects TRBV5-1 to TRBJ2-5; 7 bases are shared with TRBD1. The CDR3 is 13 residues long. The germline CDR1 and CDR2 sequences are SGHRS and YFSETQ. This chain's CDR3 is CASSLGTEETQYF. In DNA, the CDR3 is TGTGCCAGCAGCCTAGGGACAGAAGAGACCCAGTACTTC.

In its sample, this clonotype was seen a few times. The chain uses TRBV6-1 and TRBJ1-5; 8 positions match TRBD1. Germline V gives CDR1 MNHNS, CDR2 SASEGT. CDR3 length equals 15 residues. Trimming removed 6 bases from V and 2 bases from J; junction bases left unmatched: 6. The CDR3 protein is CASSRDRGGNQPQHF. CDR3 bases: TGTGCCAGCAGCCGAGACAGGGGTGGCAATCAGCCCCAGCATTTT.

The V gene is TRBV5-1, the J gene TRBJ2-5; 8 bases are a match to TRBD1. V dropped 0 bases and J dropped 2; count of bases not matched to a gene: 3. CDR1 is SGHRS and CDR2 is YFSETQ in the germline V gene. The CDR3 covers 15 residues. The CDR3 sequence: CASSLVQGGQETQYF. The CDR3 DNA sequence: TGCGCCAGCAGCTTGGTACAGGGGGGACAAGAGACCCAGTACTTC. The full variable domain, rest sourced from reference TRBV5-1 and TRBJ2-5, is KAGVTQTPRYLIKTRGQQVTLSCSPISGHRSVSWYQQTPGQGLQFLFEYFSETQRNKGNFPGRFSGRQFSNSRSEMNVSTLELGDSALYLCASSLVQGGQETQYFGPGTRLLVL.

In its sample, this clonotype was seen a few times. The chain employs TRBV19 and TRBJ1-2, with a weak D call TRBD1 (6 bases). Looked up from germline, CDR1 is LNHDA and CDR2 is SQIVND (reference sequence). V was trimmed by 5 bases and J by 3 bases, leaving 10 bases between them. The CDR3 spans 13 residues. The CDR3 sequence is CASSLGAYYGYTF. The DNA for the CDR3 is TGTGCCAGTAGTTTGGGGGCCTACTATGGCTACACCTTC.

CDR3 loop: CASSQAQGAYGELFF. The CDR3 DNA reads as TGCGCCAGCAGCCAAGCGCAGGGGGCTTACGGGGAGCTGTTTTTT. The chain has TRBV4-1 and TRBJ2-2; 8 positions agree with TRBD1. This CDR3 contains 15 residues. The ends lost 1 base at V and 7 bases at J; junction bases unmatched: 5. Germline V CDR1 and CDR2: MGHRA, YSYEKL.

This clonotype was observed once. The chain joins TRBV7-9 to TRBJ2-7; 10 bases agree with TRBD1. This CDR3 region has 15 residues. Losses at the gene ends were 4 bases for V and 3 bases for J; bases not matched to a gene: 6. Germline loops: CDR1 SEHNR, CDR2 FQNEAQ (reference sequence). CDR3 DNA: TGTGCCAGCAGCTCCGGGACAGGGGAGATCTACGAGCAGTACTTC. It codes for CASSSGTGEIYEQYF.

This clonotype has a handful of counts. The rearrangement links TRBV12-3 or TRBV12-4 to TRBJ2-4, with D possibly TRBD1 on 5 matching bases. V lost 6 bases and J 0 bases, leaving 18 bases between the germline ends. The CDR3 is 17 amino acids. The CDR3 DNA reads TGTGCCAGCAGCCCGAAGTCAGCAGGGTTAGCCAAAAACATTCAGTACTTC. Its translation is CASSPKSAGLAKNIQYF.

The chain has TRBV18 and TRBJ1-4; D may be TRBD1 (5 bases). The V end lost 9 bases, the J end lost 5 bases, and 13 bases lay between the germline ends. From germline, CDR1 is KGHSH and CDR2 LQKENI. The CDR3 length is 13 residues. CDR3 DNA sequence: TGTGCCAGTCTCGCAGGGATCAATGAAAAACTGTTTTTT. This gives the protein CASLAGINEKLFF.

The chain recombines TRBV18 with TRBJ1-4; 7 bases are shared with TRBD1. This CDR3 has 21 amino acids. Losses at the gene ends were 3 bases for V and 0 bases for J; bases not matched to a gene: 19. CDR1 KGHSH and CDR2 LQKENI come from the germline V gene. The CDR3 sequence: CASSPALAKGDRPATNEKLFF. The CDR3 nucleotides are TGTGCCAGCTCACCCGCCCTCGCAAAAGGGGACAGACCCGCAACTAATGAAAAACTGTTTTTT. The whole variable domain, remainder taken from reference TRBV18 and TRBJ1-4, is NAGVMQNPRHLVRRRGQEARLRCSPMKGHSHVYWYRQLPEEGLKFMVYLQKENIIDESGMPKERFSAEFPKEGPSILRIQQVVRGDSAAYFCASSPALAKGDRPATNEKLFFGSGTQLSVL.

V is TRBV12-5 and J is TRBJ2-7, with 9 bases matching TRBD1. V was clipped by 1 base and J by 9 bases; unmatched bases: 1. Germline V gene sequence: CDR1 LGHNT, CDR2 FRNRAP. There are 12 residues in the CDR3. This CDR3 reads CASGLGQGGQYF. Written as DNA, the CDR3 is TGTGCTAGTGGTTTGGGACAGGGGGGGCAGTACTTC.

The genes are TRBV5-6 and TRBJ2-4, with a possible D match to TRBD2 (7 bases). From germline, CDR1 is SGHDT and CDR2 YYEEEE. Trimming took off 4 bases at V and 6 bases at J, with 11 bases between the two ends. This CDR3 has 13 residues. CDR3: CASSGGGLNIQYF. The CDR3 coding sequence is TGTGCCAGCAGCGGGGGGGGCCTAAACATTCAGTACTTC.